This T cell receptor beta chain was identified during a study of PD-L1 blockade in urothelial cancer. The overall study: Men with urothelial cancer arising in the bladder made up most of the roughly 29 patients. Patients had been given 0 to 3 earlier chemotherapy regimens.

What went into each PCR as a spike was synthetic TCR analog templates. TCRdb's table, derived via immunoSEQ multiplex PCR, lists solely in-frame clones and lacks some. Of around 63,000 clones listed, 80% to 90% are singletons. CDR1 SGDLS and CDR2 YYNGEE come from the germline V gene. V was shortened by 4 bases and J by 0 bases, with 14 bases between the two germline ends. The CDR3 sequence is 16 residues long. Noted time point: pretreatment peripheral blood. Each patient presented with locally advanced or metastatic urothelial carcinoma. The TCR comes from a man in his 70s with urothelial cancer. This specimen was PBMCs, taken around atezolizumab (anti-PD-L1) treatment. V gene TRBV9 combines with J gene TRBJ2-1; possible D gene TRBD2, 6 bases. CDR3 sequence (DNA): TGTGCCAGCAGCCCCCGGCCCGGGAGCTCCTACAATGAGCAGTTCTTC. Protein: CASSPRPGSSYNEQFF.